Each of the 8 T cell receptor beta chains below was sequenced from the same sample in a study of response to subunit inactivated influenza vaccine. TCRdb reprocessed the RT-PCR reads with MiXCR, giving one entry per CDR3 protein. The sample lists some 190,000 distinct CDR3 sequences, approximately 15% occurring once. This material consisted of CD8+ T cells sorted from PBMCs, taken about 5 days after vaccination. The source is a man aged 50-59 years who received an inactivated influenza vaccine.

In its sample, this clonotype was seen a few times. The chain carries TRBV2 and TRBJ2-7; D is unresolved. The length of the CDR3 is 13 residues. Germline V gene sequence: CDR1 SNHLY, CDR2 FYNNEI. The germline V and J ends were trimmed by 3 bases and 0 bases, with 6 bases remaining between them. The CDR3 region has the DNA TGTGCCAGCAGTGACGACATCTCCTACGAGCAGTACTTC. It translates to CASSDDISYEQYF.

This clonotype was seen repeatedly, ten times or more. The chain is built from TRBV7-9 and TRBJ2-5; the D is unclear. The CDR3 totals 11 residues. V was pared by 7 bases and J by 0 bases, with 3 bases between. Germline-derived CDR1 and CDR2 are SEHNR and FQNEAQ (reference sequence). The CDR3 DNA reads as TGTGCCAGCAACTACCAAGAGACCCAGTACTTC. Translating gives CASNYQETQYF.

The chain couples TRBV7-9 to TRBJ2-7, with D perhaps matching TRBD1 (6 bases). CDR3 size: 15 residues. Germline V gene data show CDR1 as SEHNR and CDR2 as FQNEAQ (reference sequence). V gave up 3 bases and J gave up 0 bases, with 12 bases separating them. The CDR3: CASSFTGPSSYEQYF. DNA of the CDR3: TGTGCCAGCAGCTTTACAGGGCCGAGCTCCTACGAGCAGTACTTC.

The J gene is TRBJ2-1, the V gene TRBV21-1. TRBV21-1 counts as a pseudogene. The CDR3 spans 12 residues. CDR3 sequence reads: CASRTKYNEQFF. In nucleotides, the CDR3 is TGTGCCAGCAGAACAAAATACAATGAGCAGTTCTTC.

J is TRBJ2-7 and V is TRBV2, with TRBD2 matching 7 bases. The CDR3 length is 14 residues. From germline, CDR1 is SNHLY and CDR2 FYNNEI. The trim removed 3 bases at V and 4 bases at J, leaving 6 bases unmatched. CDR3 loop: CASSEAGGGYEQYF. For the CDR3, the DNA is TGTGCCAGCAGTGAGGCTGGCGGGGGTTACGAGCAGTACTTC.

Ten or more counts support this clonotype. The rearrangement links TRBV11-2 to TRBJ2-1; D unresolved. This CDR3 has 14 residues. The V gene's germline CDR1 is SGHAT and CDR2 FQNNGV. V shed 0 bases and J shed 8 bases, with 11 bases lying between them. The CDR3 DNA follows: TGTGCCAGCAGCTTAGATCATCTAGTCGATGAGCAGTTCTTC. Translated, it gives CASSLDHLVDEQFF.

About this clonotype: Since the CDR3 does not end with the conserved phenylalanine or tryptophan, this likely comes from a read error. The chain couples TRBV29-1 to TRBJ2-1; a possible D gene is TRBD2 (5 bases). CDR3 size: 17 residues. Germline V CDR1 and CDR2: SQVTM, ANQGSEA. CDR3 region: CSVAGSAKVSSCNEQFL. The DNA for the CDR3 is TGCAGCGTTGCGGGTAGCGCTAAAGTCAGCTCCTGCAATGAGCAGTTCTTA.

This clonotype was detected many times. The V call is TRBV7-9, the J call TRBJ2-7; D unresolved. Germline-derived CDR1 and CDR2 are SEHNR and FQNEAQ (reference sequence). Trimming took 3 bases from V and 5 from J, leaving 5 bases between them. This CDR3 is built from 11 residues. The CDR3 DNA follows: TGTGCCAGCAGCTTCATCGACGAGCAGTACTTC. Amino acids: CASSFIDEQYF.